This TCR beta chain was identified in a study of human T cells and chemical hapten exposure. Described time point: pre-sensitization, week 0. Described treatment: therapeutic diphenylcyclopropenone sensitization with weekly scalp DPC. In every case, blood was obtained before the patch test was applied. This clonotype was found a few times. CDR1 and CDR2 (germline): SGHRS, YFSETQ. The J segment lost 7 bases and the V segment lost 3 bases, leaving 9 bases of the junction unmatched. The CDR3 totals 16 residues. In TCRdb, the RACE reads were re-called with MiXCR into one record per CDR3 protein. The table has about 85,000 distinct CDR3 sequences, 8.5% seen once.

This TCR came from a man in his forties with alopecia areata. Some clones in this sample may be carry-over from other donors' samples. The chain uses TRBV5-1 and TRBJ2-7, with 14 bases identical to TRBD2. Sequencing used whole blood, obtained in connection with sensitization to the hapten diphenylcyclopropenone (DPC). The CDR3 here is CASSSGLAGARGEQYF. In nucleotides, the CDR3 is TGCGCCAGCAGCTCGGGACTAGCGGGAGCTCGGGGGGAGCAGTACTTC.